This paragraph reports one T cell receptor (beta chain). As yet, its antigen is unknown. Profiled with immunoSEQ multiplex PCR; TCRdb holds only in-frame clones, not every one. Seen here are around 160,000 clones, roughly nine tenths observed once, and the top ten hold approximately 3.9%. The data are from a study of T cell responses to AZD1222 COVID-19 vaccine. Study-level points and caveats: Mapped onto spike, vaccine-associated CD4 TCRs spanned it and were dominant at 160-218 and 743-854. Reports indicate that nearly half of spike-specific TCRs are directed at unmutated variant regions.

The CDR3 is 12 amino acids. Trimming shortened V by 3 bases and J by 10 bases, and 10 bases separated the two germline ends. In germline, CDR1 is MNHEY, CDR2 SMNVEV (reference sequence). The receptor was derived from an adult who received the AZD1222 COVID-19 vaccine. Sample: peripheral blood, taken 28 days after the second AZD1222 dose. This sequence joins TRBV27 and TRBJ2-1; D is uncertain. In DNA form, the CDR3 reads TGTGCCAGCAGTTTCGTAGGCCGAGAGCAGTTCTTC. Translating it yields CASSFVGREQFF.